These T cell receptor beta chains were read from a single sample in a study of blood T cell repertoires in COVID-19. TCRdb keeps only in-frame clones here, not all; method: immunoSEQ multiplex PCR. The sample has about 200,000 clones, roughly 84% seen once. The specimen was peripheral blood. The source of these receptors is a man in his fifties with COVID-19, enrolled during active disease. Each CDR3 is given with its conserved first and last residue. Each record gives: J gene, CDR3 length, D gene, clone size, V gene, CDR3 protein, CDR3 DNA. The D gene is left open where the match is weak. For some rows the clone size is stated as once, few or many, or as a class when expanded; others skip it.

>TRBJ1-2|14|TRBD1|-|TRBV19
CASSQNGQGRIINF
TGTGCCAGTAGTCAGAACGGACAGGGCCGCATAATTAACTTC
>TRBJ2-3|15|TRBD1|-|TRBV10-1
CASSVGQGSTDTQYF
TGCGCCAGCAGTGTCGGACAGGGGAGCACAGATACGCAGTATTTT
>TRBJ2-1|15|TRBD1|many|TRBV10-1
CASSDPKTGYNEQFF
TGCGCCAGCAGTGATCCTAAGACAGGGTACAATGAGCAGTTCTTC
>TRBJ2-1|15|-|-|TRBV19
CASSQFGAEYNEQFF
TGTGCCAGTAGTCAGTTTGGGGCAGAATACAATGAGCAGTTCTTC
>TRBJ1-4|15|TRBD1|-|TRBV3-1/TRBV3-2
CASSPRDREHEKLFF
TGTGCCAGCAGCCCCCGGGACAGGGAGCATGAAAAACTGTTTTTT
>TRBJ2-3|17|TRBD2|-|TRBV15
CATSSTSGRWGTDTQYF
TGTGCCACCAGCAGTACTAGCGGGAGGTGGGGCACAGATACGCAGTATTTT
>TRBJ2-7|14|TRBD2|-|TRBV3-1/TRBV3-2
CASSQLTSAYEQYF
TGTGCCAGCAGCCAACTGACTAGCGCATACGAGCAGTACTTC
>TRBJ1-2|12|-|-|TRBV21-1
CASTRERNGYTF
TGTGCCAGCACCCGGGAAAGGAATGGCTACACCTTC
>TRBJ1-5|14|TRBD1|-|TRBV5-8
CASTRDSFNQPQHF
TGTGCCAGCACCCGGGACAGCTTCAATCAGCCCCAGCATTTT
>TRBJ2-7|15|-|once|TRBV21-1
CASSKAKGGIYEQYF
TGTGCCAGCAGCAAAGCAAAGGGAGGGATCTACGAGCAGTACTTC
>TRBJ2-5|13|-|-|TRBV19
CASSQADQETQYF
TGTGCCAGTAGTCAGGCAGACCAAGAGACCCAGTACTTC
>TRBJ2-5|13|-|few|TRBV9
CASSVGVDKTQYF
TGTGCCAGCAGCGTAGGGGTCGACAAGACCCAGTACTTC
>TRBJ2-2|14|-|-|TRBV2
CASSERTHTGELFF
TGTGCCAGCAGTGAACGCACACACACCGGGGAGCTGTTTTTT
>TRBJ1-2|17|-|-|TRBV6-1
CASSEIGERWLNYGYTF
TGTGCCAGCAGTGAAATCGGGGAGCGGTGGCTCAACTATGGCTACACCTTC
>TRBJ2-1|15|-|-|TRBV4-1
CASSQEQDNYNEQFF
TGCGCCAGCAGCCAAGAACAGGATAACTACAATGAGCAGTTCTTC
>TRBJ2-5|15|TRBD2|-|TRBV20-1
CSASPSGGYQETQYF
TGCAGTGCTAGTCCTAGCGGGGGCTACCAAGAGACCCAGTACTTC
>TRBJ1-2|12|TRBD1|-|TRBV6-5
CASRRQGNGYTF
TGTGCCAGCAGACGACAGGGGAATGGCTACACCTTC
>TRBJ2-3|16|TRBD2|-|TRBV7-2
CASNDRTSGRAATQYF
TGTGCCAGCAACGACCGGACTAGCGGGAGGGCCGCTACGCAGTATTTT
>TRBJ2-3|15|TRBD2|-|TRBV5-4
CASSFSGGGTDTQYF
TGTGCCAGCAGCTTTAGCGGGGGGGGCACAGATACGCAGTATTTT
>TRBJ1-3|18|TRBD1|-|TRBV19
CASSILGEGAHSGNTIYF
TGTGCCAGTAGTATTTTGGGCGAGGGGGCACACTCTGGAAACACCATATATTTT
>TRBJ2-1|12|-|-|TRBV10-1
CASRHNKNEQFF
TGCGCCAGCAGGCATAACAAGAATGAGCAGTTCTTC
>TRBJ2-1|13|TRBD2|-|TRBV10-3
CAITGGSYNEQFF
TGTGCCATCACGGGGGGCTCCTACAATGAGCAGTTCTTC
>TRBJ2-7|16|TRBD1|-|TRBV5-1
CASSLSGTGGIDEQYF
TGCGCCAGCAGCTTGTCCGGGACAGGTGGCATAGACGAGCAGTACTTC
>TRBJ1-5|14|-|-|TRBV3-1/TRBV3-2
CASSQVVSNQPQHF
TGTGCCAGCAGCCAAGTCGTTAGCAATCAGCCCCAGCATTTT
>TRBJ1-1|13|-|-|TRBV6-5
CASSYMGGTEAFF
TGTGCCAGCAGTTACATGGGGGGCACTGAAGCTTTCTTT
>TRBJ2-7|14|-|-|TRBV7-2
CASSLDRSSYEQYF
TGTGCCAGCAGCTTAGACAGGAGCTCCTACGAGCAGTACTTC
>TRBJ2-7|14|TRBD2|-|TRBV19
CASSIGGGRDEQYF
TGTGCCAGTAGTATAGGAGGCGGGAGGGACGAGCAGTACTTC
>TRBJ2-7|15|TRBD2|few|TRBV15
CATSTTSGSWHEQYF
TGTGCCACCAGCACCACTAGCGGGAGCTGGCACGAGCAGTACTTC